This T cell receptor beta chain was found in a study of human T cells and chemical hapten exposure. At the level of the study: Throughout the roughly 25-week study, diphenylcyclopropenone was applied weekly to the patients' scalps. Per-sample TCR yields varied mainly from small pooled library volume differences.

As for time point: patch test 1, 2 weeks after DPC sensitization. As for treatment: therapeutic diphenylcyclopropenone sensitization with weekly scalp DPC. The donor pool consisted of alopecia patients aged 18 to 70 years, considered suitable for DPC. The authors extracted total RNA from unfractionated whole blood. MiXCR was run by TCRdb on the RACE reads, yielding one entry per CDR3 protein. The sample includes about 57,000 distinct CDR3 sequences, about 9.3% of them seen just once. This clonotype was observed at least ten times. The sample in question was whole blood, obtained in connection with sensitization to the hapten diphenylcyclopropenone (DPC). This sequence was found in a woman aged 40 to 49 with alopecia areata. Some clones in this sample may be carry-over from other donors' samples.

CDR3: CASTRQNTQYF. CDR3 nucleotides: TGTGCCAGCACCAGACAAAATACGCAGTATTTT. This chain connects TRBV6-5 to TRBJ2-3; D unresolved. The CDR3 extends over 11 amino acids. The germline CDR1 and CDR2 sequences are MNHEY and SVGAGI. The V and J ends lost 7 bases and 7 bases respectively, with 9 bases between them.